A selection of T cell receptor beta chains follows, all from one sample in a study of blood T cell repertoires in COVID-19. Here immunoSEQ multiplex PCR was the method, and the copy in TCRdb shows in-frame clones only, minus some. The table records around 28,000 clones, 89% of them present only once. Sequences were obtained from peripheral blood. These receptors were obtained from a man older than 75 with acute or convalescent COVID-19. Each CDR3 is given with its conserved first and last residue. The D gene is left open where the match is weak. Some rows mark clone size as missing; the rest say once, few, many or name a class of expanded clone.

TRBV3-1/TRBV3-2,-,-,TRBJ1-4,CASSRNPGTLTEKLFF,TGTGCCAGCAGCCGGAACCCCGGGACACTCACTGAAAAACTGTTTTTT
TRBV7-9,-,TRBD2,TRBJ2-7,CASRRSGRTYEQYF,TGTGCCAGCAGACGAAGCGGGAGGACCTACGAGCAGTACTTC
TRBV11-2,-,TRBD1,TRBJ2-2,CASSLTGTARGTGELFF,TGTGCCAGCAGCCTAACGGGGACAGCCCGAGGCACCGGGGAGCTGTTTTTT
TRBV3-1/TRBV3-2,-,-,TRBJ2-3,CASSPVARGTDTQYF,TGTGCCAGCAGCCCCGTGGCCCGGGGCACAGATACGCAGTATTTT
TRBV5-1,-,-,TRBJ1-2,CASSSGGSYGYTF,TGCGCCAGCAGCTCGGGCGGGAGCTATGGCTACACCTTC
TRBV5-1,-,-,TRBJ2-2,CASSIRVTGELFF,TGCGCCAGCAGCATCAGGGTTACCGGGGAGCTGTTTTTT
TRBV5-1,-,-,TRBJ2-5,CASSGPSGETQYF,TGCGCCAGCTCTGGTCCCTCAGGGGAGACCCAGTACTTC
TRBV5-1,once,TRBD1,TRBJ2-7,CASSLGTVAYEQYF,TGCGCCAGCAGCTTAGGGACAGTCGCCTACGAGCAGTACTTC
TRBV18,once,-,TRBJ2-7,CASSPPSTGSYEQYF,TGTGCCAGCTCACCACCCTCGACAGGATCCTACGAGCAGTACTTC
TRBV5-1,once,TRBD1,TRBJ2-7,CASSLGRWDRVSGLEDEQYF,TGCGCCAGCAGCTTGGGGCGTTGGGACAGGGTGTCCGGGCTTGAGGACGAGCAGTACTTC
TRBV19,-,TRBD2,TRBJ2-7,CASSPSGSRYEQYF,TGTGCCAGTAGTCCTAGCGGGAGCAGGTACGAGCAGTACTTC
TRBV14,once,-,TRBJ1-1,CASSRGTFNTEAFF,TGTGCCAGCAGCCGAGGCACTTTCAACACTGAAGCTTTCTTT
TRBV19,-,-,TRBJ1-5,CASSIIGQPNQPQHF,TGTGCCAGTAGTATAATTGGGCAGCCCAATCAGCCCCAGCATTTT
TRBV27,-,TRBD2,TRBJ2-1,CASSLVTSGEQFF,TGTGCCAGCAGCCTTGTGACTAGCGGGGAGCAGTTCTTC
TRBV2,once,-,TRBJ2-2,CASSTRIEGELFF,TGTGCCAGCAGTACCAGGATCGAGGGGGAGCTGTTTTTT
TRBV3-1/TRBV3-2,-,-,TRBJ1-2,CASSQDHRSGYTF,TGTGCCAGCAGCCAGGATCACCGGAGTGGCTACACCTTC
TRBV15,-,TRBD1,TRBJ1-5,CATHSAGGQPQHF,TGTGCCACCCACTCCGCAGGGGGTCAGCCCCAGCATTTT
TRBV3-1/TRBV3-2,-,-,TRBJ1-2,CASSQGYSGLYGYTF,TGTGCCAGCAGCCAAGGATACTCAGGCCTCTATGGCTACACCTTC
TRBV5-1,-,TRBD2,TRBJ2-1,CASSSYPQTSGRASEQFF,TGCGCCAGCAGCTCCTACCCCCAAACTAGCGGGAGGGCCAGTGAGCAGTTCTTC
TRBV19,-,-,TRBJ2-7,CASSRQGKGTYEQYF,TGTGCCAGTAGTCGGCAGGGAAAGGGCACCTACGAGCAGTACTTC
TRBV28,-,-,TRBJ1-2,CASSLAGAGYTF,TGTGCCAGCAGTCTTGCAGGGGCTGGCTACACCTTC
TRBV28,-,TRBD1,TRBJ1-2,CASRETGAASRGYTF,TGTGCCAGCAGGGAGACAGGGGCCGCTAGCCGGGGCTACACCTTC
TRBV11-1,-,TRBD1,TRBJ2-7,CASSYGQGTYEQYF,TGTGCCAGCAGCTATGGACAGGGGACCTACGAGCAGTACTTC
TRBV6-1,-,-,TRBJ1-3,CASSELAANGNTIYF,TGTGCCAGCAGTGAATTAGCCGCTAATGGAAACACCATATATTTT
TRBV30,-,TRBD1,TRBJ2-3,CAWSAGTGGTDTQYF,TGTGCCTGGAGCGCCGGGACAGGGGGGACAGATACGCAGTATTTT
TRBV3-1/TRBV3-2,-,-,TRBJ2-1,CASSRRTGYNEQFF,TGTGCCAGCAGCCGAAGGACGGGGTACAATGAGCAGTTCTTC
TRBV28,-,TRBD1,TRBJ1-2,CASSLSSRTGNRNGYTF,TGTGCCAGCAGTTTATCTTCCAGGACAGGGAATCGAAATGGCTACACCTTC
TRBV4-2,-,-,TRBJ1-1,CASSQRGGLEAFF,TGTGCCAGCAGCCAGAGGGGGGGTCTTGAAGCTTTCTTT
TRBV7-9,-,-,TRBJ1-2,CASSRTDQGPRGYTF,TGTGCCAGCAGCAGAACCGATCAGGGGCCCCGTGGCTACACCTTC
TRBV27,-,-,TRBJ1-1,CASSKTRLGVDTEAFF,TGTGCCAGCAGTAAAACAAGGCTCGGAGTTGACACTGAAGCTTTCTTT
TRBV5-1,-,TRBD2,TRBJ2-5,CASRPGLAGETQYF,TGCGCCAGCAGACCCGGACTAGCGGGGGAGACCCAGTACTTC
TRBV7-9,-,-,TRBJ2-7,CASSFGLAFGDEQYF,TGTGCCAGCAGCTTTGGTCTAGCGTTCGGGGACGAGCAGTACTTC
TRBV5-1,-,-,TRBJ2-7,CASSFLASGTYEQYF,TGCGCCAGCAGCTTCCTAGCCAGCGGAACCTACGAGCAGTACTTC
TRBV5-1,-,-,TRBJ2-5,CASSLGNGKETQYF,TGCGCCAGCAGCTTAGGAAACGGGAAAGAGACCCAGTACTTC
TRBV21-1,-,-,TRBJ1-5,CASSRMWDRTQHF,TGTGCCAGCAGCAGGATGTGGGACAGGACCCAGCATTTT
TRBV4-1,-,TRBD2,TRBJ2-5,CASSQGWAGGTQYF,TGCGCCAGCAGCCAAGGCTGGGCGGGAGGGACCCAGTACTTC
TRBV5-1,once,-,TRBJ2-5,CATTRGSGLQETQYF,TGCGCCACCACGCGGGGTAGCGGATTGCAAGAGACCCAGTACTTC
TRBV19,-,-,TRBJ1-6,CASRSASRIGGPLHF,TGTGCCAGTAGATCGGCCTCCAGGATTGGGGGGCCCCTCCACTTT
TRBV9,-,TRBD1,TRBJ2-2,CASSAWTGEDTGELFF,TGTGCCAGCAGCGCTTGGACAGGGGAGGACACCGGGGAGCTGTTTTTT
TRBV9,-,TRBD1,TRBJ1-6,CASSGTGYNSPLHF,TGTGCCAGCAGCGGGACAGGGTATAATTCACCCCTCCACTTT
TRBV11-2,-,-,TRBJ2-6,CASSLITVMSSGANVLTF,TGTGCCAGCAGCTTAATAACGGTCATGAGCTCTGGGGCCAACGTCCTGACTTTC
TRBV27,-,-,TRBJ2-7,CASSSPGEPEYEQYF,TGTGCCAGCAGTTCCCCGGGGGAACCCGAGTACGAGCAGTACTTC
TRBV5-4,few,TRBD1,TRBJ1-2,CASSPTGGDYGYTF,TGTGCCAGCAGCCCGACAGGGGGCGACTATGGCTACACCTTC
TRBV15,-,TRBD1,TRBJ1-2,CATSPKLGGALGYTF,TGTGCCACCAGCCCGAAGCTAGGGGGCGCACTTGGCTACACCTTC
TRBV6-2/TRBV6-3,-,-,TRBJ1-2,CASSEPRGWATF,TGTGCCAGCAGTGAGCCACGGGGTTGGGCCACCTTC
TRBV5-8,-,-,TRBJ1-2,CASSPDKDNYGYTF,TGTGCCAGCAGCCCAGATAAAGATAACTATGGCTACACCTTC
TRBV28,-,-,TRBJ1-5,CASSLSAGVGSLDQPQHF,TGTGCCAGCAGTTTATCCGCGGGGGTAGGATCATTGGATCAGCCCCAGCATTTT
TRBV6-5,-,TRBD2,TRBJ2-1,CASSRGTSGNNEQFF,TGTGCCAGCAGCCGCGGGACTAGCGGGAACAATGAGCAGTTCTTC
TRBV28,-,TRBD2,TRBJ2-5,CASSLGGVGETQYF,TGTGCCAGCAGCCTGGGGGGGGTTGGAGAGACCCAGTACTTC
TRBV25-1,-,TRBD2,TRBJ2-3,CASSETREKYF,TGTGCCAGCAGTGAGACGCGGGAGAAGTATTTT